The clone carrying this T cell receptor (beta chain) was counted at least ten times. Antigen specificity is unknown. Trimming at V came to 4 bases and at J to 12 bases, leaving 3 bases not matched to a gene. Germline assignment: CDR1 KGHDR and CDR2 SFDVKD. The CDR3 runs 14 residues. Everyone who donated was a healthy Caucasian. These data belong to a study of identical twins. General study points: For out-of-frame beta sequences, excess twin sharing was weaker. Modelling approaches yielded underestimates of out-of-frame TCR alpha sharing between monozygotic twins. Out-of-frame alpha sequences shared by twins were enriched for low generation probability.

TCRdb processed the 5' RACE reads anew with MiXCR; each CDR3 protein has one entry. Of 500,000 to 650,000 distinct CDR3 sequences in the sample, about 7% are singletons; the top ten hold roughly 1.6%. These data also formed part of another study, on yellow fever vaccine responses in identical twins.

Sample: PBMCs. The TCR originated in a woman aged 18-29 years in good health. This rearrangement joins TRBV24-1 to TRBJ2-1, with TRBD2 matching 15 bases. The CDR3 loop is CATSEGLAGGPQFF. The DNA for the CDR3 is TGTGCCACCAGTGAGGGACTAGCGGGGGGCCCGCAGTTCTTC.